Listed below are T cell receptor beta chains from one sample, sequenced in a study of response to subunit inactivated influenza vaccine. TCRdb reprocessed the RT-PCR reads via MiXCR and lists one record per CDR3 protein. The table records about 650,000 distinct CDR3 sequences, 15% to 17% of them present only once. The specimen was PBMCs from blood, collected 11 to 12 days after vaccination. The source is a man aged 45-65 years who received an inactivated influenza vaccine. Each CDR3 is given with its conserved first and last residue. The D gene is left open where the match is weak. Rows may omit the clone size; those that give it use once, few, many or a size class.

few,TRBV6-1,-,13,TRBJ2-5,TGTGCCAGCAGATTGACAGGCCAAGAGACCCAGTACTTC,CASRLTGQETQYF
-,TRBV7-9,-,16,TRBJ2-7,TGTGCCAGCAGCTTGGTAGATCCCTTGAGCTCCTACGAGCAGTACTTC,CASSLVDPLSSYEQYF
-,TRBV6-2/TRBV6-3,-,18,TRBJ2-1,TGTGCCAGCAGTTACTCGAGGAATCGGGGGTTTTCCTACAATGAGCAGTTCTTC,CASSYSRNRGFSYNEQFF
few,TRBV18,-,14,TRBJ1-3,TGTGCCAGCTCACCGACCAGGGCTGGAAACACCATATATTTT,CASSPTRAGNTIYF
-,TRBV4-3,TRBD1,23,TRBJ1-6,TGCGCCAGCAGCCAGCACCCTCAAAGCGGGGACAGAGTGTGGAGCTCCTATAATTCACCCCTCCACTTT,CASSQHPQSGDRVWSSYNSPLHF
few,TRBV9,TRBD2,17,TRBJ2-3,TGTGCCAGCAGCCCGCGAATAGCGGGGGGGACCGGAGATACGCAGTATTTT,CASSPRIAGGTGDTQYF
-,TRBV7-2,TRBD1,16,TRBJ1-1,TGTGCCAGCAGCCTACAGGGGGTCTTAGGGAAACCTGAAGCTTTCTTT,CASSLQGVLGKPEAFF
-,TRBV6-2/TRBV6-3,-,20,TRBJ2-6,TGTGCCAGCAGTTACTCGATTTGGCCAGGGGATAACTCTGGGGCCAACGTCCTGACTTTC,CASSYSIWPGDNSGANVLTF
many,TRBV5-1,TRBD1,15,TRBJ1-4,TGCGCCAGCAGCTTGGCGACAGGGTGGACTGAAAAACTGTTTTTT,CASSLATGWTEKLFF
-,TRBV7-9,TRBD2,16,TRBJ2-1,TGTGCCAGCAGCATAACGGTGGCTAGCGGGAGTCATGAGCAGTTCTTC,CASSITVASGSHEQFF
-,TRBV28,-,14,TRBJ1-5,TGTGCCAGCAGCGTCAGGAGGGAGAATCAGCCCCAGCATTTT,CASSVRRENQPQHF
many,TRBV20-1,-,13,TRBJ2-1,TGCAGTGCTCGACAGAGCTCCTACAATGAGCAGTTCTTC,CSARQSSYNEQFF
-,TRBV7-6,-,14,TRBJ2-2,TGTGCCAGCAGCACAGGGCTACCGGCCGGGGAGCTGTTTTTT,CASSTGLPAGELFF
-,TRBV7-9,TRBD2,17,TRBJ2-5,TGTGCCAGCAGCCCCCTTAGCGGGAGGGCCCTCGGAGAGACCCAGTACTTC,CASSPLSGRALGETQYF
-,TRBV6-5,TRBD2,14,TRBJ2-1,TGTGCCAGCAGTTACCCCAGCGGGAGCAATGAGCAGTTCTTC,CASSYPSGSNEQFF
few,TRBV7-9,TRBD1,15,TRBJ1-4,TGTGCCAGCAGCGCCCAGGGACAGAGAAATGAAAAACTGTTTTTT,CASSAQGQRNEKLFF
few,TRBV4-1,-,16,TRBJ1-4,TGCGCCAGCAGCCAAGATCCTGCAGGGGAGTGGGGAAAACTGTTTTTT,CASSQDPAGEWGKLFF
few,TRBV5-5,TRBD1,15,TRBJ2-1,TGTGCCAGCAGCGGAATGGGGACAGTCGCCCATGAGCAGTTCTTC,CASSGMGTVAHEQFF
-,TRBV20-1,-,13,TRBJ1-1,TGCAGTGCTTCTCACGGGGGAAAGACTGAAGCTTTCTTT,CSASHGGKTEAFF
-,TRBV29-1,-,14,TRBJ2-7,TGCAGCGCGGGAAAGACAGTTAGCTCCTACGAGCAGTACTTC,CSAGKTVSSYEQYF
-,TRBV7-9,-,15,TRBJ2-3,TGTGCCAGCAGCTCGGACAGCTCGCCCGCGAATACGCAGTATTTT,CASSSDSSPANTQYF
few,TRBV6-2/TRBV6-3,-,14,TRBJ1-1,TGTGCCAGCAGTCTCACCCAGGTACGCACTGAAGCTTTCTTT,CASSLTQVRTEAFF
-,TRBV10-2,-,15,TRBJ1-1,TGCGCCAGCAGTGACGGAGTAACGCGGAACACTGAAGCTTTCTTT,CASSDGVTRNTEAFF
-,TRBV7-8,-,14,TRBJ1-1,TGTGCCAGCAGCTCCCGGGACGGGGAAACTGAAGCTTTCTTT,CASSSRDGETEAFF
few,TRBV27,TRBD2,15,TRBJ2-7,TGTGCCAGCAGTGCCGGGACTAGCGGGCGGTACGAGCAGTACTTC,CASSAGTSGRYEQYF
-,TRBV5-8,TRBD1,14,TRBJ2-7,TGTGCCAGCAACCCATCAGGGGGCTCCTACGAGCAGTACTTC,CASNPSGGSYEQYF
-,TRBV5-1,-,13,TRBJ2-2,TGCGCCAGCACGGACAGGAACACCGGGGAGCTGTTTTTT,CASTDRNTGELFF
-,TRBV20-1,-,16,TRBJ2-7,TGCAGTGCTAGAGGGGGCCAGGTTACCTCCACCTACGAGCAGTACTTC,CSARGGQVTSTYEQYF
-,TRBV24-1,-,13,TRBJ2-7,TGTGCCACCAGTGGGGGACTCTCCTACGAGCAGTACTTC,CATSGGLSYEQYF
many,TRBV12-3/TRBV12-4,TRBD2,14,TRBJ2-5,TGTGCCAGCAGTTGGACTAGCGGACAAGAGACCCAGTACTTC,CASSWTSGQETQYF
-,TRBV21-1,-,17,TRBJ2-1,TGTGCCAGCAGCAAAAGTCTAGTTCCAGGGGGATACAATGAGCAGTTCTTC,CASSKSLVPGGYNEQFF